This TCR beta chain appears in the sequencing data of a study of cytomegalovirus exposure and HLA in healthy donors. General study points: In a later analysis, most CMV-associated TCR beta chains appeared HLA-restricted. Most of the TCR beta V segments (in an earlier analysis) were productive either about 87% or about 30% of the time.

Every donor was a healthy person donating bone marrow. Points on this clone: Its specificity is unknown.

It was with 60 Vbeta and 13 Jbeta primers that the PCR ran. Sequencing used immunoSEQ multiplex PCR; TCRdb keeps in-frame clones, though not all of them. This table has 100,000 to 150,000 clones, roughly 81% appearing once. The CDR3 sequence is 14 residues long. CDR1 and CDR2 (germline): SQVTM, ANQGSEA. Deletions cut 6 bases from V and 7 bases from J, with 21 bases between. This receptor was identified in a woman under 40 in good health and CMV-seronegative. This chain links TRBV29-1 with TRBJ1-2; D is perhaps TRBD1 (6 bases). The sequenced sample consisted of PBMCs. The CDR3 bases are TGCAGCGTAGTCCCGGGACAACCTACGGGTGGCTACACCTTC. As protein: CSVVPGQPTGGYTF.